The present TCR beta chain was sequenced within a study of radiation and T cells in renal cell carcinoma (TCRdb year 2020). Study-wide context: The samples were drawn from a clinical trial, where primary renal cell carcinomas were treated with 15 Gy of stereotactic body radiation therapy and then removed by nephrectomy 4 weeks afterward. TCR beta sequencing covered approximately 50 samples in total, comprising around 26 tumors and about 27 peripheral blood samples. Across all 50 or so samples, under 5,000,000 unique CDR3 nucleotide sequences, encoding around 2.4 million unique CDR3 amino acid sequences, were identified. What the authors observed across the whole study: Because the trial had a single-armed design, the trial could not examine how radiation dose or scheduling affected the TCR repertoire. Tracking of blood repertoire dynamics stopped at less than five weeks after treatment, with no follow-up past that point. In blood, the top tumor clonotypes increased between baseline and 2 weeks post-radiation and then shrank by 4 weeks, which suggests that tumor-resident clones expanded only transiently. No pretreatment tumor biopsies were available, so the baseline intratumoral presence of clonotypes could not be determined.

The immunoSEQ kit was used, according to the manufacturer's recommendations, to generate TCR beta libraries from genomic DNA. To prepare the libraries, a first multiplex PCR with proprietary primers was run, followed by a second PCR that added unique barcodes, and a bead cleanup was done after each round. Each sample batch included a kit-provided positive control reaction and a negative control reaction. The final libraries were assessed on an Agilent 4200 TapeStation D1000 ScreenTape, pooled by volume, and quantified by qPCR. An Illumina NextSeq500 fitted with a MidOutput 150-cycle cartridge performed the sequencing, running 156 Read1 cycles and 15 Index1 cycles with the kit's custom primers. The pooled library was loaded at approximately 1 pM, with an approximately 20% PhiX control spiked in. The paper's data handling went like this. The vendor-processed data were analyzed in R, and a clonotype was defined as all T cells that share the same CDR3 nucleotide sequence. For clone abundance analyses, frequencies were normalized to the 10,000 most abundant clones in each sample. Public T cell clones, which averaged fewer than five per sample, were excluded before analysis. Tumor-enriched and baseline blood-enriched clonotypes were defined by at least a 32-fold difference in abundance between compartments. A beta-binomial differential abundance model was used to identify clonotypes that were expanded or contracted between blood time points. Similarity between tumor and blood repertoires was quantified using the Baroni-Urbani and Buser coefficient, and groups were compared with two-tailed Wilcoxon tests in R. TCRdb stores this immuneACCESS table with in-frame sequences only. Part of the clones is absent; in the studies checked, under half of the shortfall reflects unresolved V genes, and no reason is known for the rest. The V and J calls and clone size come from that table; D and trimming were worked out from the DNA. In all, the sample holds 90,000 to 95,000 clones, and 70% to 85% of those were seen once. The top ten constitute approximately 6.4% of the sample.

Comment on this clone: This receptor's antigen is unknown. No base-level quality is on record; no much larger clone is a single base apart.

From the cysteine up to the phenylalanine, the CDR3 has a length of 16 residues. Of the read, only the CDR3 DNA is kept; its 48 bases are in frame from base 1. According to the germline V gene, CDR1 reads MNHEY and CDR2 reads SVGAGI. Trimming costs V 2 bases and J 4 bases, and their ends lie 14 bases apart. The sample's time point label is to be understood as: baseline pretreatment blood. Read against the paper, the sample's treatment or condition label means: 15 Gy SBRT to primary tumor, nephrectomy 4 weeks later. Serial peripheral blood from radiation-treated patients was sampled at baseline, 2 weeks and 4 weeks after SBRT to track tumor-enriched clonotypes. Every patient's renal cell carcinoma showed clear cell pathology. Genomic DNA for TCR sequencing was prepared using the QIAamp DNA Blood Mini Kit (Qiagen). Samples were included in the analyses only if all quality control checks were passed.

The specimen was blood, collected from a patient whose treatment included radiotherapy and nephrectomy. The rearranged chain carries TRBV6-5 and TRBJ2-2; a weak D assignment points to TRBD2 (5 bases agree). The clonotype comes from a man in his 60s with renal cell carcinoma. The nucleotides read TGTGCCAGCAGTTACGGACTCGGTTCCCTCACCGGGGAGCTGTTTTTT. Translated, this gives CASSYGLGSLTGELFF.